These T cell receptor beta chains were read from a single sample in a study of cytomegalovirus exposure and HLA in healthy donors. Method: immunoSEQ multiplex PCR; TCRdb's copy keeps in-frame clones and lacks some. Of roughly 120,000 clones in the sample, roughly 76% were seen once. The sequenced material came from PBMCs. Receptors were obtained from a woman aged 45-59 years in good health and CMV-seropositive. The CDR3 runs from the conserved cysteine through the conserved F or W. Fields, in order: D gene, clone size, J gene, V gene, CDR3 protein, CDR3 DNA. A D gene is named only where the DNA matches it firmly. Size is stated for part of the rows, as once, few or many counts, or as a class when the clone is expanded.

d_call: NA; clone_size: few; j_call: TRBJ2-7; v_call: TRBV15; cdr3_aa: CATSREVTGGAYEQYF; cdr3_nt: TGTGCCACCAGCAGAGAGGTTACAGGGGGGGCCTACGAGCAGTACTTC
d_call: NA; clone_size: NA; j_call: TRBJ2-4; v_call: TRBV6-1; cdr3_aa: CASSEGSISQYF; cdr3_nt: TGTGCCAGCAGTGAAGGGAGTATCAGTCAGTACTTC
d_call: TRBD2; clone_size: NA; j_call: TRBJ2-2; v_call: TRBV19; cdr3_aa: CASSMRGEGKTGELFF; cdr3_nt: TGTGCCAGTTCTATGCGGGGGGAAGGGAAGACCGGGGAGCTGTTTTTT
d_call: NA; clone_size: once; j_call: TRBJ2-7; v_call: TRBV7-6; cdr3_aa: CASSLEIRRGLYEQYF; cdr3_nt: TGTGCCAGCAGCTTAGAGATAAGGCGGGGGCTCTACGAGCAGTACTTC
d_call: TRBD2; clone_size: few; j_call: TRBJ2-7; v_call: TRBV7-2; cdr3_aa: CASSLQSGRAEEQYF; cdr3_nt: TGTGCCAGCAGCTTACAAAGCGGGAGGGCCGAGGAGCAGTACTTC
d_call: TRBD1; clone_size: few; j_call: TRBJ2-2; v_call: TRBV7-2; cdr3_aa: CASSARQGARITGELFF; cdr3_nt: TGTGCCAGCAGCGCCCGACAGGGGGCGCGGATCACCGGGGAGCTGTTTTTT
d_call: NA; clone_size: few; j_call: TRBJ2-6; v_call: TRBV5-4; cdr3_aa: CASSLAQRGIGANVLTF; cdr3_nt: TGTGCCAGCAGCTTGGCCCAAAGGGGCATCGGGGCCAACGTCCTGACTTTC
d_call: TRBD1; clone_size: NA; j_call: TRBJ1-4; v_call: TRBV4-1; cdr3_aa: CASSQVGNRGRGGKLFF; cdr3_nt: TGCGCCAGCAGCCAAGTAGGAAACAGGGGGCGCGGGGGAAAACTGTTTTTT
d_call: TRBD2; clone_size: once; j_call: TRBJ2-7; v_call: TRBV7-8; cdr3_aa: CASQREGLLYEQYF; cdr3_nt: TGTGCCAGTCAGCGGGAGGGCCTTTTGTACGAGCAGTACTTC
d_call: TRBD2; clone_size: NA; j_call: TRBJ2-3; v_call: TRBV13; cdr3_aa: CASSSGLAGVLPADTQYF; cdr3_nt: TGTGCCAGCAGCTCTGGACTAGCGGGAGTCCTTCCGGCAGATACGCAGTATTTT
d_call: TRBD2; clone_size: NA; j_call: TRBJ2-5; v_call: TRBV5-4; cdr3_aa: CASSLGPAGGIQETQYF; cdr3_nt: TGTGCCAGCAGCTTGGGCCCAGCGGGGGGAATTCAAGAGACCCAGTACTTC
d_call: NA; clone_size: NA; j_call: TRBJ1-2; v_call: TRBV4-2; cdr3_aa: CASSKTANYGYTF; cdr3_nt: TGTGCCAGCAGCAAGACAGCTAACTATGGCTACACCTTC
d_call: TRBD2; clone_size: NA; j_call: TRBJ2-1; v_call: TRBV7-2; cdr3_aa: CASSLDRLAGPNEQFF; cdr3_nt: TGTGCCAGCAGCTTAGATCGACTAGCGGGGCCCAATGAGCAGTTCTTC
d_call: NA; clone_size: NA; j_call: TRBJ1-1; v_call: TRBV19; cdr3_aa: CASSHSEWRMNTEAFF; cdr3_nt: TGTGCCAGTAGTCACTCTGAATGGCGGATGAACACTGAAGCTTTCTTT
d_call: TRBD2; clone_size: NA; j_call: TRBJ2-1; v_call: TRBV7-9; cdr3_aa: CASSLASPTSGGSGEQFF; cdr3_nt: TGTGCCAGCAGCTTAGCCTCGCCGACTAGCGGGGGGAGTGGTGAGCAGTTCTTC
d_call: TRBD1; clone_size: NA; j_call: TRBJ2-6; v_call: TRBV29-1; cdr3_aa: CSVMTGGESVLTF; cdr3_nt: TGCAGCGTTATGACAGGGGGCGAGAGCGTCCTGACTTTC
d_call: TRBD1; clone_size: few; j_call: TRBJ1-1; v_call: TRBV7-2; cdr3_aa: CASSLRQGGTEAFF; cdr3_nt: TGTGCCAGCAGCTTGAGACAGGGCGGCACTGAAGCTTTCTTT
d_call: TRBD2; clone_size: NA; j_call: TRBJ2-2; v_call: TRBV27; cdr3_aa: CASSARREKTGELFF; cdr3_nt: TGTGCCAGCAGTGCCCGGCGGGAGAAGACCGGGGAGCTGTTTTTT
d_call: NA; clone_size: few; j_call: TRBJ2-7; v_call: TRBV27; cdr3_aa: CASSNRAPLEQYF; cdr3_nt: TGTGCCAGCAGTAACAGGGCTCCGCTCGAGCAGTACTTC
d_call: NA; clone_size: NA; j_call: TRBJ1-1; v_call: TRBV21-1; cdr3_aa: CASSKRTGQGALYTEAFF; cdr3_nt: TGTGCCAGCAGCAAAAGGACGGGACAGGGGGCTTTATACACTGAAGCTTTCTTT
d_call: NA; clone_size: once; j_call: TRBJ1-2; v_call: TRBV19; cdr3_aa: CASSVHQAGGYNYGYTF; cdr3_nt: TGTGCCAGTAGTGTCCACCAGGCGGGGGGATACAACTATGGCTACACCTTC
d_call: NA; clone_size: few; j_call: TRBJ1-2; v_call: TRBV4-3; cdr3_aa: CASSQDRTSFRYGYTF; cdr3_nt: TGCGCCAGCAGCCAAGATAGAACCTCCTTTCGGTATGGCTACACCTTC
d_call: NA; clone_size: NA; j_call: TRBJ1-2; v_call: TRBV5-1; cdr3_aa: CASSSGGGLDGYTF; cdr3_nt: TGCGCCAGCAGCTCGGGGGGGGGTTTGGATGGCTACACCTTC
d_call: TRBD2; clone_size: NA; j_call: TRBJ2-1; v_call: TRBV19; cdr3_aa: CASSLQGVGLAGPNEQFF; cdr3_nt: TGTGCCAGTAGTCTACAGGGGGTTGGACTAGCGGGGCCTAATGAGCAGTTCTTC
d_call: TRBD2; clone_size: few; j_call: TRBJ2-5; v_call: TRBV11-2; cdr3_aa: CASSPPWEGGETQYF; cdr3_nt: TGTGCCAGCAGCCCTCCCTGGGAGGGAGGAGAGACCCAGTACTTC
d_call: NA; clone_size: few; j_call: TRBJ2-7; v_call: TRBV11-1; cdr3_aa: CASSSTAPYEQYF; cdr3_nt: TGTGCCAGCAGCTCGACAGCTCCCTACGAGCAGTACTTC
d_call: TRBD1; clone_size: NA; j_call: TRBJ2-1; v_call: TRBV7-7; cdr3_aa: CASSLGGQGYNEQFF; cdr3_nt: TGTGCTAGCAGCTTAGGGGGACAGGGCTACAATGAGCAGTTCTTC